The T cell receptor beta chain under discussion was sequenced for a study of beta chain features in type 1 diabetes. The sequenced template was cDNA made from the entire isolated RNA. Profiled with immunoSEQ multiplex PCR; TCRdb holds only in-frame clones, not every one. The sample carries over 350,000 clones, about 15% recorded once. Trimming at V came to 5 bases and at J to 5 bases, leaving 12 bases not matched to a gene. The CDR3 runs to 18 residues. Germline V gene data show CDR1 as SGHTA and CDR2 as FQGNSA. Sequences were obtained from naive CD4+ T cells from blood. The receptor was isolated from a woman aged 18-29 years in good health. The V call is TRBV7-2, the J call TRBJ2-2; 12 bases map to TRBD2. This CDR3 reads CASSPRGLAGGGTGELFF. CDR3 sequence (DNA): TGTGCCAGCAGCCCCCGCGGGCTAGCGGGAGGGGGAACCGGGGAGCTGTTTTTT.